This TCR beta chain appears in the sequencing data of a study of PD-L1 blockade in urothelial cancer. Study context: Male patients with bladder-origin urothelial cancer numbered about 90% of the 29. Per blood sample, T cells had a median of about 150,000. Blood was analyzed 3 weeks (second dose) and 6 weeks after treatment start.

Whole-study results and caveats: Improved survival was predicted by pretreatment blood TCR clonality below the median.

With regard to this clone: Its antigen is not known.

Germline V lookup: CDR1 LGHNA, CDR2 YSLEER. The ends were cut back, 0 bases at V and 3 bases at J, with 9 bases in the middle. CDR3 length: 15 amino acids. Regarding time point: peripheral blood 6 weeks after treatment start. Assay used: immunoSEQ multiplex PCR; TCRdb lists only in-frame clones, some missing. Among tens of thousands of clones listed, about 85% were seen once. The TCR sequence derives from a man in his fifties or sixties with urothelial cancer. This rearrangement joins TRBV4-3 to TRBJ1-5; D gene ambiguous. The sample consisted of PBMCs, taken around atezolizumab (anti-PD-L1) treatment. Here the CDR3 DNA reads TGCGCCAGCAGCCAAGAGGGAGGGTACAATCAGCCCCAGCATTTT. This gives the protein CASSQEGGYNQPQHF.